This T cell receptor beta chain appears in the sequencing data of a study of metastatic and nonmetastatic thyroid tumors. Study in general: Samples came from malignant and benign thyroid patients, and repertoires were compared across blood and tumor or nodule tissue.

V was trimmed by 0 bases and J by 5 bases, leaving 12 bases between them. CDR3 size: 14 residues. The V gene's germline CDR1 is SGHRS and CDR2 YFSETQ. This clone came up many times. Antigen: not known. Among the patients, none had received any treatment before thyroid surgery. In the authors' workflow: The distant-metastasis classifier for papillary thyroid cancer was built from CDR3 differences across clinicopathological groups. MiXCR reprocessed the PCR reads for TCRdb. The V and J calls and clone size are TCRdb's, not the authors'. The sample has 21,000 or so clones, about a fifth seen once. General study results and limits: A significant increase in TCR beta diversity was reportedly seen in malignant thyroid tumors relative to benign nodules, in blood and tumor.

This clonotype was obtained from a female donor with papillary thyroid cancer or a benign thyroid nodule (not recorded which). Some clones in this sample may be carry-over from other donors' samples. Sequenced: blood. The chain is built from TRBV5-1 and TRBJ2-7; possibly TRBD1 for D (5 bases). In nucleotides, the CDR3 is TGCGCCAGCAGCTTGGAAGCAGGGCCCGACGAGCAGTACTTC. It encodes CASSLEAGPDEQYF.